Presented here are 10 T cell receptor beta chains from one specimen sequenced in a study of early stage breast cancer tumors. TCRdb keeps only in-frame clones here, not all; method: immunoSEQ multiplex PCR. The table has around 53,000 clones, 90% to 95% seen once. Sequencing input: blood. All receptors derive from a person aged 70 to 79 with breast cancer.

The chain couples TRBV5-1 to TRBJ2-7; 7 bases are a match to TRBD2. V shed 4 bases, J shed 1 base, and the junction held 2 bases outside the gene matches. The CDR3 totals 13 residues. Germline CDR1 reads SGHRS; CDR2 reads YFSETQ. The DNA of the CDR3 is TGCGCCAGCAGCGCTAGCGGTTCCTACGAGCAGTACTTC. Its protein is CASSASGSYEQYF.

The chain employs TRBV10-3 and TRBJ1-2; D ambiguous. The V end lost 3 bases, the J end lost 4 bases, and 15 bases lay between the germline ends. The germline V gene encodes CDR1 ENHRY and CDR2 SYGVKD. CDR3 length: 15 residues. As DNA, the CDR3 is TGTGCCATCAGTGATCGTCAGGCGTCGAGCTATGGCTACACCTTC. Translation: CAISDRQASSYGYTF.

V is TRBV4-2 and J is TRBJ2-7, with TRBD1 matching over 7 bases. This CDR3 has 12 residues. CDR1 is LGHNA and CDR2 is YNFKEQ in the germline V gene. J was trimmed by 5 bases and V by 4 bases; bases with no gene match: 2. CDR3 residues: CASSRDRDEQYF. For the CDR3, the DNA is TGTGCCAGCAGCCGCGACAGGGACGAGCAGTACTTC.

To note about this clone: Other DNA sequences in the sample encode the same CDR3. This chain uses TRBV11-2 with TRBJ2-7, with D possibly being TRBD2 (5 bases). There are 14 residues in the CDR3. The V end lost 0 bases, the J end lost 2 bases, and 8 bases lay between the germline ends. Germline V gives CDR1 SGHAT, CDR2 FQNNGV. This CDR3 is CASSLDPGAYEQYF. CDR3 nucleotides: TGTGCCAGCAGCTTAGATCCCGGGGCCTACGAGCAGTACTTC.

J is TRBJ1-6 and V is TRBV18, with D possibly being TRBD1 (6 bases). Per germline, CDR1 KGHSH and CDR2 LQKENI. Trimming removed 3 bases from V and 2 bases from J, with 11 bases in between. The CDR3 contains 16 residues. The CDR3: CASSPGGLAYNSPLHF. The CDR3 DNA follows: TGTGCCAGCTCACCGGGGGGGCTTGCCTATAATTCACCCCTCCACTTT.

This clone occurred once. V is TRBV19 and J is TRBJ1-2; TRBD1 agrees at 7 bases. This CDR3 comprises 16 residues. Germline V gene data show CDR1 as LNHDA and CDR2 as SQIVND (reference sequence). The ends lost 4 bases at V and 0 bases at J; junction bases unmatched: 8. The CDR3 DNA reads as TGTGCCAGTAGTACCCTGGGACAGATAGCTAACTATGGCTACACCTTC. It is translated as CASSTLGQIANYGYTF.

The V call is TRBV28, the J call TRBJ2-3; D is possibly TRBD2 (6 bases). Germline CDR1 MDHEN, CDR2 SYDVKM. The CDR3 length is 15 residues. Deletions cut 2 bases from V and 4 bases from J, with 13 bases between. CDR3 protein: CASSLLTSPADTQYF. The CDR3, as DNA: TGTGCCAGCAGTTTACTAACTAGCCCCGCAGATACGCAGTATTTT.

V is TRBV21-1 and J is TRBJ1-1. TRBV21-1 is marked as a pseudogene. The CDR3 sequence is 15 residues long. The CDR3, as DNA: TGTGCCAGCAGCAAAGCCCCTCCTTTGAACACTGAAGCTTTCTTT. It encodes CASSKAPPLNTEAFF.

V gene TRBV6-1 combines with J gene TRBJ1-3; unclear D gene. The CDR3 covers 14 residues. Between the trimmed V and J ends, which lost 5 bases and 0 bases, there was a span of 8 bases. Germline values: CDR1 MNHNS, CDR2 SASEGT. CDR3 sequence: CASSPASSGNTIYF. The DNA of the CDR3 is TGTGCCAGCAGTCCCGCCAGCTCTGGAAACACCATATATTTT.

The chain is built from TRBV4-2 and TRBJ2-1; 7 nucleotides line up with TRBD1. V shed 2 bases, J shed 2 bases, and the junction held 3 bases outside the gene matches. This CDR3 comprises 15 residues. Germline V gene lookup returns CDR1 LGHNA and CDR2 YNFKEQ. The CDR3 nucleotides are TGTGCCAGCAGCCAAACAGGGGTTCCCTACAATGAGCAGTTCTTC. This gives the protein CASSQTGVPYNEQFF.